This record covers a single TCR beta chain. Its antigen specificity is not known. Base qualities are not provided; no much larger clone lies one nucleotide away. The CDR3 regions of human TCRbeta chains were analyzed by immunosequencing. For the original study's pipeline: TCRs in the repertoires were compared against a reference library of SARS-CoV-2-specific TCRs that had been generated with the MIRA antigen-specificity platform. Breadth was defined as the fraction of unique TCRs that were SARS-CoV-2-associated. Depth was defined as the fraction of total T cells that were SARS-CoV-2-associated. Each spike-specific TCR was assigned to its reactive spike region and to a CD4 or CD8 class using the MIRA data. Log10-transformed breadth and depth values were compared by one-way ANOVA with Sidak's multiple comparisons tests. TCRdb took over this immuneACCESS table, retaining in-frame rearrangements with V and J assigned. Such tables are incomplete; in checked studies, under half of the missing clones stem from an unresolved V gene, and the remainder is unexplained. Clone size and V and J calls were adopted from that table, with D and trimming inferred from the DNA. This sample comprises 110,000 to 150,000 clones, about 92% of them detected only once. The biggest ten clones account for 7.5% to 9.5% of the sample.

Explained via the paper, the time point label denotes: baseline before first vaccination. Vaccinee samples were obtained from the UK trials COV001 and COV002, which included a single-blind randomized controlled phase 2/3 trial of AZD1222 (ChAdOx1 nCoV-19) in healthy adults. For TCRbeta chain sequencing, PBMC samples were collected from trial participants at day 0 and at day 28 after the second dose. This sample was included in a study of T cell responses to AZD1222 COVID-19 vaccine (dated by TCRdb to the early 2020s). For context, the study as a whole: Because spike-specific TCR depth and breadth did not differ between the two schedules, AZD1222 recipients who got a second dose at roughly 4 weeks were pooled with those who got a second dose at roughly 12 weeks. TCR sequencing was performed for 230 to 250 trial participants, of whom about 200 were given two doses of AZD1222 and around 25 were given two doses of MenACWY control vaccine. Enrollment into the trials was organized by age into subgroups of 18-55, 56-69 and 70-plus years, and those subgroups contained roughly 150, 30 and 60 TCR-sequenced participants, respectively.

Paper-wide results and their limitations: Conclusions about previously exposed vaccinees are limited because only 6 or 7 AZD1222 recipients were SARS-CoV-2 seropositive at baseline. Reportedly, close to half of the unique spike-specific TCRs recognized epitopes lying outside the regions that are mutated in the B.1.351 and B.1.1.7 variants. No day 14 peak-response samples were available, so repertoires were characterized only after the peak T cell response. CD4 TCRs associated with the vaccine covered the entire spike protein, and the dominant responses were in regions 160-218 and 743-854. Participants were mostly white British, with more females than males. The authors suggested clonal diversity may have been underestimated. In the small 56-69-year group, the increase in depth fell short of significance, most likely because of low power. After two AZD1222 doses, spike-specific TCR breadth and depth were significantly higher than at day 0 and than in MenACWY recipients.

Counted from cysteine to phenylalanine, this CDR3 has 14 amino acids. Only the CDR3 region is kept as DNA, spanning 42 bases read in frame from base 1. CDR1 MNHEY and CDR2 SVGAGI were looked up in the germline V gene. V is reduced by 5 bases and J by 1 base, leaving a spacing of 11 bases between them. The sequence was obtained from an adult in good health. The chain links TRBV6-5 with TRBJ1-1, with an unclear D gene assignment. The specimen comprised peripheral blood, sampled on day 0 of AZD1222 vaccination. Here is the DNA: TGTGCCAGCAGTATCCTCCCGGAGAACACTGAAGCTTTCTTT. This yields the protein CASSILPENTEAFF.